The 23 T cell receptor beta chains in this list originate from one sample, sequenced in a study of liver allograft versus peripheral blood T cells. Across the study: Comparing T cell receptor repertoires in transplanted livers with those in recipients' peripheral blood was part of the design.

TCRdb recomputed calls from the reads with MiXCR, one row per CDR3 protein. The repertoire holds about 11,000 distinct CDR3 sequences, 23% seen once, with 1.5% to 2% in the top ten. All receptors come from a human patient who had a liver transplant. Some T cells here may be from the graft donor.

This clonotype is medium-sized by share. The chain recombines TRBV19 with TRBJ1-5, with D possibly being TRBD1 (6 bases). Germline V CDR1 and CDR2: LNHDA, SQIVND (reference sequence). This CDR3 contains 17 residues. V dropped 6 bases and J dropped 2 bases, with 20 bases sitting between them. CDR3 DNA: TGTGCCAGTAGCAAACGGACAGCCCCTATTCGCAATCAGCCCCAGCATTTT. Its translation is CASSKRTAPIRNQPQHF.

This clonotype was observed a handful of times. V and J are TRBV7-9 and TRBJ1-1; D call uncertain. From germline, CDR1 is SEHNR and CDR2 FQNEAQ (reference sequence). This CDR3 has 12 residues. Deletions cut 2 bases from V and 4 bases from J, with 5 bases between. In DNA form, the CDR3 reads TGTGCCAGCAGCTTACGAGGCACTGAAGCTTTCTTT. Protein: CASSLRGTEAFF.

V and J are TRBV19 and TRBJ1-3; D unclear. Per germline, CDR1 LNHDA and CDR2 SQIVND (reference sequence). This CDR3 is 16 amino acids long. V was clipped by 3 bases and J by 0 bases, with 12 bases between them. CDR3 nucleotides: TGTGCCAGTAGTATTGGGCAGGTCGGCTCTGGAAACACCATATATTTT. Translated, it gives CASSIGQVGSGNTIYF.

V is TRBV5-4 and J is TRBJ2-7; the D is unclear. V gave up 0 bases and J gave up 0 bases, with 7 bases separating them. Germline CDR1 and CDR2: SGHNT and YYREEE (reference sequence). The CDR3 contains 14 residues. DNA for the CDR3: TGTGCCAGCAGCTTGGTAGAAAACTCCTACGAGCAGTACTTC. Translated, it gives CASSLVENSYEQYF.

By share, this clonotype counts as medium-sized. The CDR3: CASTPGLANYGYTF. DNA for the CDR3: TGTGCCAGTACCCCGGGACTGGCTAACTATGGCTACACCTTC. The chain employs TRBV19 and TRBJ1-2; D may be TRBD1 (5 bases). Between the trimmed V and J ends, which lost 7 bases and 0 bases, there was a span of 12 bases. Germline V gene lookup returns CDR1 LNHDA and CDR2 SQIVND (reference sequence). There are 14 residues in the CDR3.

At least ten counts were recorded for this clonotype. The rearrangement links TRBV7-2 to TRBJ2-1, with unresolved D. Between the trimmed V and J ends, which lost 4 bases and 7 bases, there was a span of 5 bases. The CDR3 covers 11 residues. CDR1 and CDR2 from the germline V gene are SGHTA and FQGNSA. CDR3 sequence: CASSSRNEQFF. The CDR3 coding sequence is TGTGCCAGCAGCTCCCGGAATGAGCAGTTCTTC.

This clonotype was seen more than once but under ten times. This chain links TRBV6-5 with TRBJ1-3; D possibly corresponds to TRBD1 (6 bases). Trimming left V 8 bases short and J 3 bases short, with 8 bases between. There are 12 residues in the CDR3. CDR1 MNHEY and CDR2 SVGAGI come from the germline V gene. CDR3 DNA: TGTGCCAGCCAGGGGTATGGAAACACCATATATTTT. It translates to CASQGYGNTIYF.

The chain employs TRBV18 and TRBJ1-1; no reliable D call. V lost 3 bases and J lost 1, with 6 bases in between. Germline lookup yields CDR1 KGHSH and CDR2 LQKENI. The CDR3 runs 13 residues. The CDR3 spells CASSPEGNTEAFF. The CDR3 DNA reads as TGTGCCAGCTCACCGGAGGGGAACACTGAAGCTTTCTTT.

This clonotype counts as medium-sized. V gene TRBV6-1 combines with J gene TRBJ1-2; tentative D call: TRBD1 (6 bases). Germline V gives CDR1 MNHNS, CDR2 SASEGT. Trimming cost V 4 bases and J 6 bases, with 9 bases left between them. The CDR3 is 12 residues long. CDR3 sequence: CASSAGQHGYTF. In DNA, the CDR3 is TGTGCCAGCAGTGCGGGACAACATGGCTACACCTTC.

This clonotype is medium-sized (0.01 to 0.1%). The chain carries TRBV19 and TRBJ1-6, with TRBD1 as a possible D gene (6 bases). The CDR3 runs to 14 residues. Trimming removed 3 bases at V and 6 bases at J, with 9 bases between. Per the germline V gene, CDR1 is LNHDA and CDR2 is SQIVND (reference sequence). The DNA for the CDR3 is TGTGCCAGTAGTATCGTGGGGGCTAATTCACCCCTCCACTTT. Its protein is CASSIVGANSPLHF.

Sample share makes this clonotype medium-sized (0.01 to 0.1%). This chain joins TRBV18 and TRBJ2-7; 7 bases are shared with TRBD2. This CDR3 has 15 residues. Germline V CDR1 and CDR2: KGHSH, LQKENI. The V gene end was trimmed by 2 bases and the J gene end by 6 bases; junction bases not matched to a gene: 10. CDR3 in amino acids: CASSPGTGLWPEQYF. For the CDR3, the DNA is TGTGCCAGCTCACCAGGGACGGGACTATGGCCCGAGCAGTACTTC.

The chain uses TRBV5-4 and TRBJ1-2; TRBD1 matches 9 bases. The CDR3 length is 16 residues. The ends lost 0 bases at V and 4 bases at J; junction bases unmatched: 7. Germline V CDR1 and CDR2: SGHNT, YYREEE (reference sequence). CDR3 nucleotide sequence: TGTGCCAGCAGCTTGGGGGGCGGACAGGGGACCTATGGCTACACCTTC. It encodes CASSLGGGQGTYGYTF.

The V and J genes are TRBV27 and TRBJ2-1, with a possible D match to TRBD1 (6 bases). Deletions cut 3 bases from V and 2 bases from J, with 11 bases between. CDR1 and CDR2 (germline): MNHEY, SMNVEV (reference sequence). This CDR3 contains 15 residues. Here the CDR3 DNA reads TGTGCCAGCAGTTTCCGCCGACAGGCCTACAATGAGCAGTTCTTC. It yields the protein CASSFRRQAYNEQFF.

This clonotype was found a few times. The CDR3: CASSFQNGYGYTF. The DNA of the CDR3 is TGTGCCAGCAGTTTCCAGAACGGCTATGGCTACACCTTC. The J gene is TRBJ1-2, the V gene TRBV12-3 or TRBV12-4; D remains ambiguous. The CDR3 consists of 13 residues. V gave up 3 bases and J gave up 4 bases, with 9 bases separating them.

This clonotype counts as medium-sized. V gene TRBV6-2 or TRBV6-3 combines with J gene TRBJ1-2; D is possibly TRBD1 (6 bases). Germline values: CDR1 MNHEY, CDR2 SVGEGT. V was cut by 3 bases and J by 0 bases, with 11 bases left in between. This CDR3 contains 15 residues. CDR3 loop: CASSYSRTANYGYTF. CDR3 DNA sequence: TGTGCCAGCAGTTATTCCCGGACAGCTAACTATGGCTACACCTTC.

This chain connects TRBV5-6 to TRBJ1-6; D gene uncertain. Germline V gene lookup returns CDR1 SGHDT and CDR2 YYEEEE. This CDR3 has 16 residues. V lost 3 bases to trimming and J lost 0 bases, with 10 bases between them. CDR3 nucleotides: TGTGCCAGCAGCTACGACACACGCTCCTATAATTCACCCCTCCACTTT. Its translation: CASSYDTRSYNSPLHF.

The chain uses TRBV5-6 and TRBJ1-2; D might be TRBD1 (5 bases). The germline CDR1 and CDR2 sequences are SGHDT and YYEEEE. Trimming removed 0 bases at V and 4 bases at J, with 13 bases between. The CDR3 sequence is 15 residues long. CDR3 residues: CASSLAGPLSYGYTF. The CDR3 coding sequence is TGTGCCAGCAGCTTGGCGGGACCCCTGAGCTATGGCTACACCTTC.

This clonotype was counted once. This chain joins TRBV20-1 and TRBJ1-1; the D is unclear. The V end was cut by 5 bases, the J end by 0 bases, with 13 bases between. This CDR3 spans 14 amino acids. Germline V lookup: CDR1 DFQATT, CDR2 SNEGSKA (reference sequence). The CDR3 DNA is TGCAGTGCTTTGCTGGCACAGCTGAACACTGAAGCTTTCTTT. It encodes CSALLAQLNTEAFF.

About this clonotype itself: This may come from a read error, since a much larger clone is one base off. The J gene is TRBJ1-1, the V gene TRBV6-6; TRBD1 is a possible D gene (6 bases). Germline V gene data show CDR1 as MNHNY and CDR2 as SVGAGI (reference sequence). There are 14 residues in the CDR3. Deletions cut 6 bases from V and 5 bases from J, with 16 bases between. In DNA form, the CDR3 reads TGTGCCAGCAGCCCCGAAAGGGGGGGAACTGAAGCTTTCTTT. Protein product: CASSPERGGTEAFF.

The rearrangement links TRBV7-9 to TRBJ1-2; maybe TRBD1 (5 bases). The CDR3 spans 14 residues. V shed 4 bases and J shed 2 bases, with 11 bases lying between them. The V gene's germline CDR1 is SEHNR and CDR2 FQNEAQ (reference sequence). DNA of the CDR3: TGTGCCAGCAGCTGGGAGACAGAAAACTATGGCTACACCTTC. It yields the protein CASSWETENYGYTF.

The rearrangement uses TRBV5-6 and TRBJ1-6, with unresolved D. Germline assignment: CDR1 SGHDT and CDR2 YYEEEE. V lost 5 bases and J lost 8, with 20 bases in between. The CDR3 covers 16 residues. DNA for the CDR3: TGTGCCAGCAGTCTTGGAAGTTACTCGGCGCATTCACCCCTCCACTTT. It is translated as CASSLGSYSAHSPLHF.

The sample holds a few counts of this clonotype. J is TRBJ1-4 and V is TRBV30; D is uncertain. The ends were cut back, 5 bases at V and 7 bases at J, with 14 bases in the middle. The CDR3 runs 13 residues. Germline assignment: CDR1 GTSNPN and CDR2 SVGIG (reference sequence). The DNA for the CDR3 is TGTGCCTGGGGGAAGGGATTTAGTGAAAAACTGTTTTTT. Encoded protein: CAWGKGFSEKLFF.

In its sample, this clonotype ranks as medium-sized (0.01 to 0.1%). This sequence joins TRBV19 and TRBJ1-1; 8 bases match TRBD1. Germline V gives CDR1 LNHDA, CDR2 SQIVND (reference sequence). V was pared by 5 bases and J by 2 bases, with 7 bases of the junction left unmatched. The CDR3 is made up of 15 amino acids. CDR3 DNA: TGTGCCAGTAGTGTGACAGGGGATCTAAACACTGAAGCTTTCTTT. Protein product: CASSVTGDLNTEAFF.